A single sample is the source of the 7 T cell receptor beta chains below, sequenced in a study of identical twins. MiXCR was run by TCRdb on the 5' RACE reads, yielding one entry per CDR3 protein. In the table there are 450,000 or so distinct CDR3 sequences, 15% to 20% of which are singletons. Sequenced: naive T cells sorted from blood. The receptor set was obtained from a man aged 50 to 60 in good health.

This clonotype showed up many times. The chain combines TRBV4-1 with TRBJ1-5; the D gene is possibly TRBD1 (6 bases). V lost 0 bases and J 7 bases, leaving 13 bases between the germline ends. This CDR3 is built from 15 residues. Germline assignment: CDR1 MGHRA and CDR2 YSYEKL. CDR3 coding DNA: TGCGCCAGCAGCCAAGATGTCGGGGGCCCCCAGCCCCAGCATTTT. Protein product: CASSQDVGGPQPQHF.

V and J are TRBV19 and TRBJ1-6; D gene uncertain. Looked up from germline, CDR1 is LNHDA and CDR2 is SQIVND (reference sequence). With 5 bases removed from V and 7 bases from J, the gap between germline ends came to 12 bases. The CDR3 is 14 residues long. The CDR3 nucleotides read TGTGCCAGTAGTTCCGGACGGGAGAATTCACCCCTCCACTTT. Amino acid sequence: CASSSGRENSPLHF.

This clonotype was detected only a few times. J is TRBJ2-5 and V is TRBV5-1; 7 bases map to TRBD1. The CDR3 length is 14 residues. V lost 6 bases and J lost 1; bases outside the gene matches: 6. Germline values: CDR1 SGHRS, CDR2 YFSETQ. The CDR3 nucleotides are TGCGCCAGCACCGTGGACAGGAGCCAAGAGACCCAGTACTTC. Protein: CASTVDRSQETQYF.

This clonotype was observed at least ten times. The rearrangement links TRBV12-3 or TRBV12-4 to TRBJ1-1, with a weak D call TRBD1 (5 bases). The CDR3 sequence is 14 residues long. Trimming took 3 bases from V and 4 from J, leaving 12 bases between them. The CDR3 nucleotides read TGTGCCAGCAGTTTGGGTCGGACACCCACTGAAGCTTTCTTT. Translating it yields CASSLGRTPTEAFF.

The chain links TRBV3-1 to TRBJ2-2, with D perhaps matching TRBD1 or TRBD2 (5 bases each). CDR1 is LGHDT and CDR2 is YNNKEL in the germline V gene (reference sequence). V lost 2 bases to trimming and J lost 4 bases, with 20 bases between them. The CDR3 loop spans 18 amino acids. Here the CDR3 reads CASSQWGTTRVGTGELFF. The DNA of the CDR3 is TGTGCCAGCAGCCAATGGGGGACCACTCGTGTAGGCACCGGGGAGCTGTTTTTT.

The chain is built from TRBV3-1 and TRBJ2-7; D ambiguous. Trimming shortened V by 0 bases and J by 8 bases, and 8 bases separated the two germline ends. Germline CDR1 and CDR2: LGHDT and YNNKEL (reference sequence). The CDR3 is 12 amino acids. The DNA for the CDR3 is TGTGCCAGCAGCCAAGATCAGGCTAAGCAGTACTTC. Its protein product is CASSQDQAKQYF.

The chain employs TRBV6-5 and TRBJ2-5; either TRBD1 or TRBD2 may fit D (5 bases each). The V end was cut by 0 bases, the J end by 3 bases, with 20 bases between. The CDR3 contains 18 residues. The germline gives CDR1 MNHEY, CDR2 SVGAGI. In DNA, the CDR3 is TGTGCCAGCAGTTACTCGAAGGGGCGGACGGGACGCAAAGAGACCCAGTACTTC. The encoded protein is CASSYSKGRTGRKETQYF.